This T cell receptor beta chain was sequenced during a study of OX40 agonist ivuxolimab in advanced cancers. Looking at the study overall: The drug used for patients, ivuxolimab, was an agonistic anti-OX40 (CD134) antibody. There were three patients with partial responses, one having hepatocellular carcinoma and two cutaneous melanoma.

Study-wide findings and caveats: At doses 0.1 to 3.0 mg/kg, CD4+ and CD8+ clones expanded.

There are 14 residues in the CDR3. Looked up from germline, CDR1 is SEHNR and CDR2 is FQNEAQ (reference sequence). Sequencing was performed with immunoSEQ multiplex PCR; in TCRdb, only in-frame clones are kept and a portion is missing. The data show 20,000 to 25,000 clones, over 80% seen once. As regards this clone: Its target is not known.

The clonotype comes from an adult with an advanced solid tumor such as melanoma, head and neck, liver or kidney cancer. The V and J genes are TRBV7-9 and TRBJ2-5; D is tentatively TRBD1 or TRBD2 (5 bases each). The J call could be wrong; TRBJ2-7 is a better fit for the DNA end. Specimen: CD4+ or CD8+ T cells sorted from blood, collected in a trial of the OX40 agonist ivuxolimab. The DNA for the CDR3 is TGTGCCAGCAGCCCGCGGGCAGGGCGCTACGAGCAGTACTTC. It specifies CASSPRAGRYEQYF.